Below, 25 T cell receptor beta chains from the same sample are listed, as sequenced in a study of T cells in Graves' hyperthyroidism and ophthalmopathy. TCR beta CDR3 regions were amplified from RNA. A set of HTBI primers served as the primers for a first-round RT-PCR of the TCR CDR3. One entry per CDR3 protein results from TCRdb running MiXCR on the multiplex PCR reads. The data hold 550,000 to 600,000 distinct CDR3 sequences, with 15% to 20% observed a single time. Sequencing was performed on blood. These receptors all stem from a woman aged 18-29 years with Graves' hyperthyroidism.

The V gene is TRBV20-1, the J gene TRBJ2-1, with 7 nucleotides matching TRBD1. V dropped 6 bases and J dropped 7; count of bases not matched to a gene: 12. The CDR3 contains 14 residues. Germline V gene lookup returns CDR1 DFQATT and CDR2 SNEGSKA (reference sequence). CDR3 nucleotide sequence: TGCAGTGCGCAACAGGGGACCTCATTTAATGAGCAGTTCTTC. Protein: CSAQQGTSFNEQFF.

In this sample, this clonotype turned up many times. The V gene is TRBV5-1, the J gene TRBJ2-1, with D possibly TRBD2 on 6 matching bases. V lost 4 bases and J lost 5, with 13 bases in between. Germline V gives CDR1 SGHRS, CDR2 YFSETQ. This CDR3 is built from 14 residues. In DNA form, the CDR3 reads TGCGCCAGCAGCGGCCTAGCGAAGAACAATGAGCAGTTCTTC. This codes for CASSGLAKNNEQFF.

In this sample, this clonotype turned up many times. The rearrangement links TRBV12-3 or TRBV12-4 to TRBJ2-3; D may match TRBD1 or TRBD2 (5 bases each). Trimming took off 7 bases at V and 0 bases at J, with 11 bases between the two ends. The CDR3 has 14 residues. CDR3 region: CASTRDASTDTQYF. DNA of the CDR3: TGTGCCAGCACCCGGGACGCCAGCACAGATACGCAGTATTTT.

This clonotype occurred a few times. The V call is TRBV20-1, the J call TRBJ1-4, with D maybe TRBD1 (5 bases). The CDR3 consists of 12 residues. Germline assignment: CDR1 DFQATT and CDR2 SNEGSKA (reference sequence). The chain's CDR3 is CSVTVENEKLFF. CDR3 nucleotide sequence: TGCAGCGTGACAGTCGAAAATGAAAAACTGTTTTTT.

This clonotype was recorded many times. CDR3 amino acids: CSARNLETQYF. For the CDR3, the DNA is TGCAGTGCTAGAAATTTGGAGACCCAGTACTTC. This sequence joins TRBV20-1 and TRBJ2-5; D is uncertain. This CDR3 region has 11 residues. Germline V gives CDR1 DFQATT, CDR2 SNEGSKA (reference sequence). V was trimmed by 2 bases and J by 5 bases, leaving 6 bases between them.

The chain couples TRBV6-1 to TRBJ1-5; the D gene is possibly TRBD1 (6 bases). Germline V lookup: CDR1 MNHNS, CDR2 SASEGT. This CDR3 comprises 13 residues. Trimming shortened V by 6 bases and J by 6 bases, and 12 bases separated the two germline ends. CDR3 sequence (DNA): TGTGCCAGCAGACGGACAGAAGGTCAGCCCCAGCATTTT. This encodes CASRRTEGQPQHF.

The genes are TRBV5-1 and TRBJ2-7; 10 nucleotides agree with TRBD2. The CDR3 has 16 residues. Germline CDR1 and CDR2: SGHRS and YFSETQ. V gave up 0 bases and J gave up 3 bases; unmatched junction bases: 6. Here the CDR3 DNA reads TGCGCCAGCAGCTTGGGACTAGCGGGCTCCTACTACGAGCAGTACTTC. Protein sequence: CASSLGLAGSYYEQYF.

The J gene is TRBJ2-5, the V gene TRBV30, with D possibly being TRBD2 (5 bases). Between the trimmed V and J ends, which lost 2 bases and 4 bases, there was a span of 14 bases. The germline V gene encodes CDR1 GTSNPN and CDR2 SVGIG (reference sequence). CDR3 length: 14 amino acids. The CDR3 protein is CAWSRRGLGETQYF. The DNA for the CDR3 is TGTGCCTGGAGTAGGAGAGGGTTGGGAGAGACCCAGTACTTC.

This clonotype was seen only a few times. Relative to the germline gene, one junction end is altered; a read error may explain this. This chain uses TRBV7-6 with TRBJ1-5; D uncertain. The CDR3 totals 13 residues. Germline V gives CDR1 SGHVS, CDR2 FNYEAQ. CDR3 sequence: CASSLDQNQPQHF. The CDR3 nucleotides read TGTGCCAGCAGCTTGGACCAGAATCAACCCCAGCATTTT.

This clonotype was recorded at least ten times. This chain connects TRBV3-1 to TRBJ2-2; 8 bases match TRBD2. V trimming: 6 bases; J trimming: 5 bases; junction bases outside the gene matches: 8. The CDR3 covers 15 residues. Germline lookup yields CDR1 LGHDT and CDR2 YNNKEL (reference sequence). As DNA, the CDR3 is TGTGCCAGCAGTCTAAGCGGGAGTGGGACCGGGGAGCTGTTTTTT. Translating gives CASSLSGSGTGELFF. Using reference TRBV3-1 and TRBJ2-2 for the parts outside the CDR3, the full variable domain is DTAVSQTPKYLVTQMGNDKSIKCEQNLGHDTMYWYKQDSKKFLKIMFSYNNKELIINETVPNRFSPKSPDKAHLNLHINSLELGDSAVYFCASSLSGSGTGELFFGEGSRLTVL.

This clonotype showed up just a few times. The V and J genes are TRBV20-1 and TRBJ2-1; TRBD1 matches at 8 bases. Trimming took 0 bases from V and 7 from J; bases not matched to a gene: 8. The germline V gene has CDR1 DFQATT and CDR2 SNEGSKA (reference sequence). This CDR3 region has 15 residues. The CDR3 sequence: CSARDGDRGWNEQFF. CDR3 DNA sequence: TGCAGTGCTAGAGATGGAGACAGGGGTTGGAATGAGCAGTTCTTC.

In this sample, this clonotype turned up many times. The rearrangement joins TRBV7-2 to TRBJ2-7, with TRBD1 matching 8 bases. The CDR3 runs to 15 residues. The V gene end was trimmed by 2 bases and the J gene end by 1 base; junction bases not matched to a gene: 4. CDR1 and CDR2 from the germline V gene are SGHTA and FQGNSA. The DNA for the CDR3 is TGTGCCAGCAGCTTACGGACAGGGTATTCCTACGAGCAGTACTTC. This codes for CASSLRTGYSYEQYF.

This clonotype came up many times. The genes are TRBV28 and TRBJ1-1; TRBD1 agrees at 7 bases. The germline V gene has CDR1 MDHEN and CDR2 SYDVKM. V lost 5 bases, J lost 3 bases, and 6 bases stayed unmatched. The CDR3 consists of 14 residues. The DNA of the CDR3 is TGTGCCAGCAGTATAGACAGGGCGGACACTGAAGCTTTCTTT. Translation: CASSIDRADTEAFF.

This rearrangement joins TRBV7-2 to TRBJ1-4, with D hard to call. The V end was cut by 2 bases, the J end by 8 bases, with 12 bases between. CDR1 is SGHTA and CDR2 is FQGNSA in the germline V gene. The CDR3 is 14 residues long. The CDR3 DNA follows: TGTGCCAGCAGCTTATTTGGGCGGGAGGAAAAACTGTTTTTT. Amino acids: CASSLFGREEKLFF. Based on the CDR3 plus reference TRBV7-2 and TRBJ1-4, the full variable domain is GAGVSQSPSNKVTEKGKDVELRCDPISGHTALYWYRQSLGQGLEFLIYFQGNSAPDKSGLPSDRFSAERTGGSVSTLTIQRTQQEDSAVYLCASSLFGREEKLFFGSGTQLSVL.

The V call is TRBV12-3 or TRBV12-4, the J call TRBJ2-2, with 12 bases aligning to TRBD1. After removal of 7 bases from V and 6 bases from J, the junction contained 9 bases not matched to a gene. The CDR3 extends over 16 amino acids. CDR3 DNA sequence: TGTGCCAGCATTCGACCCGGGGACAGGGGGCCCGGGGAGCTGTTTTTT. Translation gives CASIRPGDRGPGELFF.

This clonotype was recorded many times. J is TRBJ1-5 and V is TRBV7-2, with D perhaps TRBD1 (5 bases). Germline V gene sequence: CDR1 SGHTA, CDR2 FQGNSA. This CDR3 contains 16 residues. V was clipped by 0 bases and J by 7 bases, with 16 bases between them. DNA of the CDR3: TGTGCCAGCAGCTTAGCGGTACGGGGGAGGACACAGCCCCAGCATTTT. Amino acid sequence: CASSLAVRGRTQPQHF.

Of note for this clonotype: The junction departs from the called germline gene at one end, perhaps through a read error. The chain uses TRBV12-3 or TRBV12-4 and TRBJ1-1; 7 nucleotides agree with TRBD1. The CDR3 spans 13 residues. DNA of the CDR3: TGCGCCGGCAGTTTCAGACAGGGCACTGAAGCTTTCTTT. Amino acid sequence: CAGSFRQGTEAFF.

This clonotype was seen a few times. The rearrangement joins TRBV12-3 or TRBV12-4 to TRBJ2-1, with a weak D call TRBD2 (7 bases). V dropped 3 bases and J dropped 6 bases, with 12 bases sitting between them. This CDR3 is built from 14 residues. CDR3 coding DNA: TGTGCCAGCAGTTTGGGCGGGGGCCTCAATGAGCAGTTCTTC. This sequence encodes CASSLGGGLNEQFF.

This clonotype was counted at least ten times. The chain carries TRBV11-2 and TRBJ2-5; 9 positions agree with TRBD2. There are 17 residues in the CDR3. Germline V gives CDR1 SGHAT, CDR2 FQNNGV. Germline trimming cut 1 base from V and 4 bases from J; bases unmatched to any gene: 10. CDR3 sequence (DNA): TGTGCCAGCAGCTTAGTCTCCAGCGGGGGGACCATAGAGACCCAGTACTTC. Translating it yields CASSLVSSGGTIETQYF.

In this sample, this clonotype turned up many times. The J gene is TRBJ2-7, the V gene TRBV5-5; possible D gene TRBD1, 6 bases. CDR3 length: 13 residues. Trimming stripped 1 base from V and 2 bases from J, with 7 bases between. Germline V lookup: CDR1 SGHKS, CDR2 YYEKEE (reference sequence). The CDR3 reads CASSLSGAYEQYF. CDR3 sequence (DNA): TGTGCCAGCAGCTTGTCAGGGGCCTACGAGCAGTACTTC.

This clonotype was seen only a few times. The V and J genes are TRBV29-1 and TRBJ2-2; 12 bases are shared with TRBD1. Germline V CDR1 and CDR2: SQVTM, ANQGSEA. The CDR3 sequence is 13 residues long. With V trimmed by 7 bases and J by 6 bases, 3 bases remained unmatched. This chain's CDR3 is CSAGTGGSGELFF. Here the CDR3 DNA reads TGCAGCGCCGGGACAGGGGGCTCCGGGGAGCTGTTTTTT.

The chain employs TRBV6-1 and TRBJ1-1, with D perhaps matching TRBD1 (5 bases). The CDR3 sequence is 17 residues long. Per germline, CDR1 MNHNS and CDR2 SASEGT. V was pared by 5 bases and J by 0 bases, with 19 bases between. CDR3 region: CASSWRGSDAMNTEAFF. In nucleotides, the CDR3 is TGTGCCAGCAGTTGGAGGGGCTCCGACGCAATGAACACTGAAGCTTTCTTT.

The V gene is TRBV5-6, the J gene TRBJ2-7; no definite D call. The CDR3 consists of 13 residues. V lost 0 bases and J lost 3, with 7 bases in between. The germline gives CDR1 SGHDT, CDR2 YYEEEE. CDR3 in DNA: TGTGCCAGCAGCTTGGACCGTTACTACGAGCAGTACTTC. Translating it yields CASSLDRYYEQYF.

CDR3: CASSSATATNEKLFF. CDR3 in DNA: TGTGCCAGCAGTTCGGCTACTGCAACTAATGAAAAACTGTTTTTT. The chain uses TRBV28 and TRBJ1-4; unclear D gene. The CDR3 length is 15 residues. Germline V gene lookup returns CDR1 MDHEN and CDR2 SYDVKM. Trimming stripped 4 bases from V and 0 bases from J, with 9 bases between.

The chain uses TRBV3-1 and TRBJ2-7, with 8 bases that match TRBD1. J was trimmed by 5 bases and V by 0 bases; bases with no gene match: 12. CDR3 length: 17 residues. The germline V gene has CDR1 LGHDT and CDR2 YNNKEL (reference sequence). Here the CDR3 reads CASSQESRGRGRDEQYF. The CDR3 region has the DNA TGTGCCAGCAGCCAAGAATCTCGGGGCAGGGGGCGTGACGAGCAGTACTTC.